The 14 T cell receptor beta chains presented below share a single source sample, sequenced in a study of blood T cell repertoires in COVID-19. Some clones are missing from TCRdb's copy, which holds only in-frame ones; the method was immunoSEQ multiplex PCR. Among under 250,000 clones listed, almost 85% were seen once. Sequencing used peripheral blood. The receptors were sampled from a woman between 50 and 59 years old with active or convalescent COVID-19.

The chain links TRBV12-3 or TRBV12-4 to TRBJ1-4; D remains unclear. V was clipped by 5 bases and J by 7 bases, with 8 bases between them. The CDR3 contains 12 residues. Here the CDR3 reads CASSPLPEKLFF. The CDR3, as DNA: TGTGCCAGCAGTCCTCTTCCTGAAAAACTGTTTTTT.

The chain employs TRBV5-1 and TRBJ2-7; maybe TRBD2 (5 bases). Trimming removed 0 bases from V and 7 bases from J, with 17 bases in between. Germline CDR1 is SGHRS and CDR2 is YFSETQ. The CDR3 extends over 15 amino acids. Here the CDR3 reads CASSLVAVGVGEQYF. The CDR3 region has the DNA TGCGCCAGCAGCTTGGTGGCGGTCGGGGTGGGTGAGCAGTACTTC.

The CDR3 is CASSPEWAGGSYGYTF. CDR3 DNA: TGTGCCAGCAGCCCCGAATGGGCAGGGGGCTCCTATGGCTACACCTTC. This chain links TRBV3-1 (or the pseudogene TRBV3-2) with TRBJ1-2; TRBD1 matches at 8 bases. Per the germline V gene, CDR1 is LGHDT and CDR2 is YNNKEL (reference sequence). Trimming at V came to 4 bases and at J to 4 bases, leaving 11 bases not matched to a gene. This CDR3 has 16 amino acids.

This rearrangement joins TRBV28 to TRBJ1-6, with TRBD1 matching over 7 bases. This CDR3 has 15 amino acids. CDR1 MDHEN and CDR2 SYDVKM come from the germline V gene. Trimming cost V 7 bases and J 4 bases; bases outside gene matches: 7. The CDR3 coding sequence is TGTGCCAGCAACAAGGGACAGAGGTATAATTCACCCCTCCACTTT. Its protein is CASNKGQRYNSPLHF.

V is TRBV3-1 (or the pseudogene TRBV3-2) and J is TRBJ1-2; D ambiguous. This CDR3 has 13 amino acids. CDR1 and CDR2 from the germline V gene are LGHDT and YNNKEL (reference sequence). V gave up 3 bases and J gave up 7 bases, with 12 bases separating them. CDR3: CASSHWALSGYTF. The CDR3 nucleotides are TGTGCCAGCAGCCATTGGGCCCTCAGTGGCTACACCTTC.

The V and J genes are TRBV7-9 and TRBJ2-1; possibly TRBD2 for D (5 bases). The CDR3 covers 11 residues. Germline V gene data show CDR1 as SEHNR and CDR2 as FQNEAQ (reference sequence). Between the trimmed V and J ends, which lost 5 bases and 12 bases, there was a span of 11 bases. This CDR3 is CASSQEVGQFF. As DNA, the CDR3 is TGTGCCAGCAGCCAGGAGGTTGGGCAGTTCTTC.

The J gene is TRBJ2-5, the V gene TRBV5-1; TRBD2 matches 7 bases. Germline-derived CDR1 and CDR2 are SGHRS and YFSETQ. The junction had 5 bases not matched to a gene; V was cut back by 0 bases and J by 3 bases. This CDR3 has 15 residues. The CDR3 DNA sequence: TGCGCCAGCAGCTTGGCCGGGACTATCAAAGAGACCCAGTACTTC. Residues: CASSLAGTIKETQYF.

The gene calls are TRBV5-1 and TRBJ2-5; the match to TRBD2 covers 8 bases. Germline-derived CDR1 and CDR2 are SGHRS and YFSETQ. This CDR3 has 16 amino acids. V gave up 2 bases and J gave up 4 bases; unmatched junction bases: 10. CDR3 sequence: CASSLDPRGGAETQYF. CDR3 DNA: TGCGCCAGCAGCTTAGACCCCCGGGGGGGCGCAGAGACCCAGTACTTC.

This clone was seen only once. The rearrangement uses TRBV14 and TRBJ1-2; D uncertain. In germline, CDR1 is SGHDN, CDR2 FVKESK. The CDR3 sequence is 15 residues long. V was shortened by 1 base and J by 4 bases, with 13 bases between the two germline ends. CDR3 loop: CASSQGTAFFYGYTF. In nucleotides, the CDR3 is TGTGCCAGCAGCCAAGGAACAGCTTTCTTCTATGGCTACACCTTC. The full variable domain, its missing parts supplied by reference TRBV14 and TRBJ1-2, is EAGVTQFPSHSVIEKGQTVTLRCDPISGHDNLYWYRRVMGKEIKFLLHFVKESKQDESGMPNNRFLAERTGGTYSTLKVQPAELEDSGVYFCASSQGTAFFYGYTFGSGTRLTVV.

In its sample, this clone was seen a few times. The chain is built from TRBV28 and TRBJ1-1; D is undetermined. V gave up 5 bases and J gave up 11 bases, with 15 bases separating them. The germline CDR1 and CDR2 sequences are MDHEN and SYDVKM. The CDR3 sequence is 12 residues long. The CDR3 here is CASSRYRERAFF. The CDR3 nucleotides are TGTGCCAGCAGTAGGTACAGAGAGCGGGCTTTCTTT.

V usage is TRBV10-3 and J usage is TRBJ1-1, with TRBD1 identical over 10 bases. V lost 4 bases to trimming and J lost 5 bases; unmatched junction nucleotides: 13. CDR1 and CDR2 from the germline V gene are ENHRY and SYGVKD. The CDR3 runs 17 residues. CDR3 region: CAISGPGQGSASTEAFF. The CDR3 nucleotides read TGTGCCATCAGTGGTCCGGGACAGGGGAGCGCGAGTACTGAAGCTTTCTTT.

V gene TRBV5-1 combines with J gene TRBJ2-1, with 8 bases lining up with TRBD1. CDR3 length: 16 amino acids. Germline loops: CDR1 SGHRS, CDR2 YFSETQ. Trimming took 1 base from V and 7 from J; bases not matched to a gene: 10. This CDR3 reads CASSLFFGQGGNEQFF. CDR3 nucleotides: TGCGCCAGCAGCTTGTTTTTTGGACAGGGCGGGAATGAGCAGTTCTTC. Full variable domain (remainder filled in from reference TRBV5-1 and TRBJ2-1): KAGVTQTPRYLIKTRGQQVTLSCSPISGHRSVSWYQQTPGQGLQFLFEYFSETQRNKGNFPGRFSGRQFSNSRSEMNVSTLELGDSALYLCASSLFFGQGGNEQFFGPGTRLTVL.

The chain uses TRBV28 and TRBJ1-2; the match to TRBD1 covers 7 bases. The CDR3 spans 11 residues. Germline V gene lookup returns CDR1 MDHEN and CDR2 SYDVKM. V lost 10 bases to trimming and J lost 11 bases; unmatched junction nucleotides: 10. As DNA, the CDR3 is TGTGCCACTAAAACAGGGGAGAGGTACACCTTC. It yields the protein CATKTGERYTF.

The chain has TRBV10-3 and TRBJ1-5; D gene ambiguous. The CDR3 consists of 17 residues. The germline V and J ends were trimmed by 3 bases and 0 bases, with 15 bases remaining between them. Germline lookup yields CDR1 ENHRY and CDR2 SYGVKD. CDR3 in DNA: TGTGCCATCAGTGATCAATTGGGTGGAGTTAGCAATCAGCCCCAGCATTTT. This encodes CAISDQLGGVSNQPQHF.